A selection of T cell receptor beta chains follows, all from one sample in a study of T-cell memory formation after mild COVID-19. TCRdb re-called the 5' RACE reads through MiXCR, storing one row per CDR3 protein. The table has hundreds of thousands of distinct CDR3 sequences, less than 25% seen once. Sequences were obtained from PBMCs or a T cell subset sorted from them (not recorded which). The receptors derive from an adult woman who had mild COVID-19 (a few samples of this study predate the infection). Cell type and time point are not known. The CDR3 runs from the conserved cysteine through the conserved F or W. The order of the fields is D gene, J gene, clone size, V gene, CDR3 DNA, CDR3 protein. A D gene is named only where the DNA matches it firmly. The size field is filled for only some rows; it gives once, few, many or a size class.

D: NA
J: TRBJ1-3
size: NA
V: TRBV11-3
DNA: TGTGCCAGCAGCTTAAACGGGCAGACGGTGACAGGAAACACCATATATTTT
CDR3: CASSLNGQTVTGNTIYF

D: TRBD1
J: TRBJ2-6
size: few
V: TRBV20-1
DNA: TGCAGTGCTAGTCCGGGACAGGTTTCTGGGGCCAACGTCCTGACTTTC
CDR3: CSASPGQVSGANVLTF

D: TRBD2
J: TRBJ2-7
size: NA
V: TRBV20-1
DNA: TGCAGTGCTAGAGATTTGACTAGCGGCACCTACGAGCAGTACTTC
CDR3: CSARDLTSGTYEQYF

D: NA
J: TRBJ2-1
size: NA
V: TRBV19
DNA: TGTGCCAGTAGTATAGTCCGAGGACTCGACTCCTACAATGAGCAGTTCTTC
CDR3: CASSIVRGLDSYNEQFF

D: TRBD1
J: TRBJ2-1
size: NA
V: TRBV2
DNA: TGTGCCAGCAGGAAGGGGACAGGGATAACCAATGAGCAGTTCTTC
CDR3: CASRKGTGITNEQFF

D: NA
J: TRBJ1-6
size: NA
V: TRBV4-1
DNA: TGCGCCAGCAGCCAAAACGCCGCGGCACTTAATTCACCCCTCCACTTT
CDR3: CASSQNAAALNSPLHF

D: NA
J: TRBJ1-2
size: NA
V: TRBV6-5
DNA: TGTGCCAGCAGTTACCGGGGGGATGGTGGCTACACCTTC
CDR3: CASSYRGDGGYTF

D: NA
J: TRBJ1-1
size: few
V: TRBV7-3
DNA: TGTGCCAGCAGCACGACCGCGGTCACTGAAGCTTTCTTT
CDR3: CASSTTAVTEAFF

D: TRBD1
J: TRBJ1-2
size: few
V: TRBV7-6
DNA: TGTGCCAGCAGCGACAGGGACAACTATGGCTACACCTTC
CDR3: CASSDRDNYGYTF

D: NA
J: TRBJ1-2
size: NA
V: TRBV3-1
DNA: TGTGCCAGCAGCCAGGTTCTGACGGACCGAGGTGGCTACACCTTC
CDR3: CASSQVLTDRGGYTF

D: NA
J: TRBJ2-7
size: NA
V: TRBV9
DNA: TGTGCCAGCAGCCCCGACGCTGGACGAACCTACGAGCAGTACTTC
CDR3: CASSPDAGRTYEQYF

D: NA
J: TRBJ2-1
size: few
V: TRBV20-1
DNA: TGCAGTGTTGGTGGGGGTGAGCAGTTCTTC
CDR3: CSVGGGEQFF

D: TRBD1
J: TRBJ1-6
size: NA
V: TRBV13
DNA: TGTGCCAGCAGCCCATGGACAGGGGGAGGTAATTCACCCCTCCACTTT
CDR3: CASSPWTGGGNSPLHF

D: NA
J: TRBJ2-4
size: NA
V: TRBV19
DNA: TGTGCCAGTGGGGGGTTAGCCAAAAACATTCAGTACTTC
CDR3: CASGGLAKNIQYF

D: NA
J: TRBJ2-2
size: NA
V: TRBV19
DNA: TGTGCCAGTAGTATGGCGGGAACGAACACCGGGGAGCTGTTTTTT
CDR3: CASSMAGTNTGELFF

D: NA
J: TRBJ2-5
size: many
V: TRBV4-1
DNA: TGCGCCAGCAGCCTGGGACATTTGGAGACCCAGTACTTC
CDR3: CASSLGHLETQYF

D: NA
J: TRBJ2-5
size: NA
V: TRBV6-5
DNA: TGTCCGTTGCGGCCTTCGGGCCAGTACTTC
CDR3: CPLRPSGQYF

D: TRBD2
J: TRBJ2-1
size: NA
V: TRBV12-3/TRBV12-4
DNA: TGTGCCAGCAGATCCACCCGGGGACTAGACGAGCAGTTCTTC
CDR3: CASRSTRGLDEQFF

D: TRBD2
J: TRBJ2-1
size: NA
V: TRBV12-3/TRBV12-4
DNA: TGTGCCAGCACCCTAGCGGGTACCTACAATGAGCAGTTCTTC
CDR3: CASTLAGTYNEQFF

D: NA
J: TRBJ1-2
size: NA
V: TRBV28
DNA: TGTGCCAGTTCCGTCGGGGGGGAGAAACTGAGAACCTTC
CDR3: CASSVGGEKLRTF

D: NA
J: TRBJ2-7
size: NA
V: TRBV20-1
DNA: TGCAGTGCTAGTAACAGGGAGCAGTACTTC
CDR3: CSASNREQYF

D: TRBD2
J: TRBJ2-3
size: NA
V: TRBV6-5
DNA: TGTGCCAGCAGTTACGTGCCGGGACTAGCGGGGGGGGGCACAGATACGCAGTATTTT
CDR3: CASSYVPGLAGGGTDTQYF

D: NA
J: TRBJ1-2
size: few
V: TRBV6-6
DNA: TGTGCCAGCACCCCGTCCCGGGGATCGGGATATGGCTACACCTTC
CDR3: CASTPSRGSGYGYTF